This TCR beta chain stems from a study of low-dose radiotherapy and immunotherapy resistance in tumors. This clonotype was recorded a few times. Covering alpha and beta chains, TRAV- and TRBV-specific primers were used for the first-strand cDNA. PCR amplification of the TCRs was performed with Phusion for 20 PCR cycles, and it relied on a constant-region primer together with a V-primer adapter. Researchers amplified the isolated mRNA using in vitro transcription. TCRdb reprocessed the reads with MiXCR, giving one entry per CDR3 protein. The data hold tens of thousands of distinct CDR3 sequences, with 20% to 25% observed a single time. Time point given: after trial treatment. This sample's treatment: LDRT plus nivolumab, ipilimumab, low-dose cyclophosphamide and aspirin (RACIN trial). The source material was PBMCs, sampled after low-dose radiotherapy plus immunotherapy. The TCR was taken from a female donor with ovarian cancer.

The CDR3 DNA follows: TGTGCCAGCAGCTCAGACAGGTGGGGGATGAACACTGAAGCTTTCTTT. Translating it yields CASSSDRWGMNTEAFF. The V and J genes are TRBV7-9 and TRBJ1-1, with D tentatively TRBD1 (6 bases). This CDR3 is built from 16 residues. The germline V and J ends were trimmed by 4 bases and 0 bases, with 15 bases remaining between them. CDR1 SEHNR and CDR2 FQNEAQ come from the germline V gene (reference sequence).